The text below deals with one T cell receptor beta chain. This sample was taken from a study of blood T cell repertoires in COVID-19. The assay was immunoSEQ multiplex PCR, and TCRdb's table has in-frame clones only and misses some. Of about 100,000 clones detected, 60% to 85% appear once; the ten largest clones hold about 8.1%. Germline CDR1 WNHNN, CDR2 SYGVQD (reference sequence). V lost 6 bases, J lost 2 bases, and 20 bases stayed unmatched. There are 21 residues in the CDR3. Sequences were obtained from peripheral blood. This receptor was identified in a man aged 45-60 years who had recovered from COVID-19. The chain joins TRBV10-1 to TRBJ2-7; TRBD2 agrees at 15 bases. CDR3 nucleotide sequence: TGCGCCAGCAGAGATCCTTTCTCCGGGACTAGCGGGAGGCTACTCGCCTACGAGCAGTACTTC. Its translation: CASRDPFSGTSGRLLAYEQYF.